A selection of T cell receptor beta chains follows, all from one sample in a study of shared clonotypes between healthy human individuals. Assay used: immunoSEQ multiplex PCR; TCRdb lists only in-frame clones, some missing. The repertoire holds about 1 million clones, with about three quarters as singletons. Sequencing input: memory CD4+ T cells sorted from blood. All receptors come from a man younger than 35 in good health. Both conserved end residues are part of each CDR3. Each record gives: V gene, clone size, J gene, D gene, CDR3 protein, CDR3 DNA. The D gene is left open where the match is weak. Size is stated for part of the rows, as once, few or many counts, or as a class when the clone is expanded.

V: TRBV9; size: -; J: TRBJ2-7; D: -; CDR3: CASSVDKQYF; DNA: TGTGCCAGCAGCGTCGACAAGCAGTACTTC
V: TRBV5-1; size: -; J: TRBJ1-1; D: -; CDR3: CASSPQSQIFTAPEMAMNTEAFF; DNA: TGCGCCAGCAGCCCTCAATCACAGATCTTCACGGCCCCGGAGATGGCTATGAACACTGAAGCTTTCTTT
V: TRBV5-6; size: -; J: TRBJ1-1; D: TRBD1; CDR3: CASSLPGQGMNTEAFF; DNA: TGTGCCAGCAGCTTACCGGGACAGGGCATGAACACTGAAGCTTTCTTT
V: TRBV10-2; size: -; J: TRBJ1-6; D: -; CDR3: CASSEIVGSSYNSPLHF; DNA: TGCGCCAGCAGTGAGATAGTGGGGAGCTCCTATAATTCACCCCTCCACTTT
V: TRBV7-9; size: -; J: TRBJ1-1; D: TRBD1; CDR3: CASTLGQGVVSNTEAFF; DNA: TGTGCCAGCACCCTCGGGCAGGGGGTTGTTTCGAACACTGAAGCTTTCTTT
V: TRBV6-5; size: -; J: TRBJ1-2; D: -; CDR3: CASSRKPVNYGYTF; DNA: TGTGCCAGCAGTCGAAAGCCGGTTAACTATGGCTACACCTTC
V: TRBV29-1; size: -; J: TRBJ2-7; D: TRBD1; CDR3: CSVRIGTGSHEQYF; DNA: TGCAGCGTTCGGATCGGGACAGGGAGTCACGAGCAGTACTTC
V: TRBV13; size: -; J: TRBJ2-5; D: TRBD1; CDR3: CASSLRGQQETQYF; DNA: TGTGCCAGCAGCTTAAGGGGACAGCAAGAGACCCAGTACTTC
V: TRBV20-1; size: -; J: TRBJ1-2; D: -; CDR3: CSAGQVDGYTF; DNA: TGCAGTGCAGGCCAGGTCGATGGCTACACCTTC
V: TRBV5-4; size: -; J: TRBJ2-7; D: TRBD1; CDR3: CASSLRTGYEQYF; DNA: TGTGCCAGCAGCTTACGGACAGGCTACGAGCAGTACTTC
V: TRBV19; size: many; J: TRBJ2-1; D: -; CDR3: CASSISRQVSNEQFF; DNA: TGTGCCAGTAGTATTTCGCGACAGGTGAGCAATGAGCAGTTCTTC
V: TRBV6-4; size: -; J: TRBJ2-3; D: TRBD2; CDR3: CASSDRELAGGYTDTQYF; DNA: TGTGCCAGCAGTGACCGGGAACTAGCGGGAGGGTACACAGATACGCAGTATTTT
V: TRBV30; size: -; J: TRBJ1-5; D: -; CDR3: CAWSVEGRQPQHF; DNA: TGTGCCTGGAGTGTAGAGGGAAGGCAGCCCCAGCATTTT